The clone carrying this TCR beta chain was recorded only once. Its specificity is unknown. The data stem from a study of cytomegalovirus exposure and HLA in healthy donors. As for the study in general: Caucasian-associated ancestry cluster membership applied to just over 80% of nearly 400 genotyped donors. Regarding the study as a whole: A few of the chains that were CMV-associated were confirmed in vitro to be specific for CMV antigens. Further analysis was carried out later, and it showed several of the most significant clusters appearing linked to common viral pathogens. In a later analysis, across HLA loci, associated TCR counts were highest for DRB1, lowest for HLA-C.

PCR used 60 Vbeta primers and 13 Jbeta primers. Libraries were prepared by immunoSEQ multiplex PCR; TCRdb keeps only in-frame clonotypes and omits some of them. The sample carries roughly 120,000 clones, over 60% recorded once. Germline CDR1 is MNHNS and CDR2 is SASEGT. This CDR3 region has 14 residues. Trimming shortened V by 2 bases and J by 2 bases, and 9 bases separated the two germline ends. Sequencing was performed on PBMCs. The V call is TRBV6-1, the J call TRBJ1-1, with D unresolved. The sequence derives from a woman between 40 and 55 years old in good health and CMV-seropositive. As DNA, the CDR3 is TGTGCCAGCAGTGAAACGACACCCAACACTGAAGCTTTCTTT. It specifies CASSETTPNTEAFF.